These 17 T cell receptor beta chains originate from one sample sequenced in a study of cytomegalovirus exposure and HLA in healthy donors. PCR involved 60 Vbeta and 13 Jbeta primers. Only in-frame clones appear in the TCRdb table, and some are missing; sequencing was by immunoSEQ multiplex PCR. The data hold approximately 170,000 clones, with 81% observed a single time. Sequenced: PBMCs. The receptors originated from a man in his forties or fifties in good health and CMV-seropositive.

This clone was observed once. The rearrangement uses TRBV29-1 and TRBJ1-1; tentatively, D is TRBD1 (6 bases). With 6 bases removed from V and 1 base from J, the gap between germline ends came to 12 bases. Germline-derived CDR1 and CDR2 are SQVTM and ANQGSEA. This CDR3 spans 13 amino acids. The CDR3 DNA is TGCAGCGTCGCTAAACAGGGGAACACTGAAGCTTTCTTT. This sequence encodes CSVAKQGNTEAFF.

The genes are TRBV6-5 and TRBJ2-7; a possible D gene is TRBD1 (5 bases). This CDR3 is built from 13 residues. V was pared by 2 bases and J by 6 bases, with 11 bases between. Germline loops: CDR1 MNHEY, CDR2 SVGAGI. CDR3 loop: CASSYIRGGEQYF. DNA of the CDR3: TGTGCCAGCAGTTACATTAGGGGCGGCGAGCAGTACTTC.

The chain has TRBV30 and TRBJ2-3; D is perhaps TRBD2 (5 bases). The V gene's germline CDR1 is GTSNPN and CDR2 SVGIG (reference sequence). Trimming pared 4 bases from V and 3 bases from J, leaving 20 bases between. The CDR3 has 16 amino acids. The CDR3 here is CAWNPGRGRLTDTQYF. The CDR3 nucleotides are TGTGCCTGGAACCCTGGACGGGGTCGCCTAACAGATACGCAGTATTTT. The whole variable domain, filled in from reference TRBV30 and TRBJ2-3, reads SQTIHQWPATLVQPVGSPLSLECTVEGTSNPNLYWYRQAAGRGLQLLFYSVGIGQISSEVPQNLSASRPQDRQFILSSKKLLLSDSGFYLCAWNPGRGRLTDTQYFGPGTRLTVL.

In nucleotides, the CDR3 is TGTGCCAGCAACCGGGAAACCAATCAGCCCCAGCATTTT. Translation: CASNRETNQPQHF. The V gene is TRBV5-6, the J gene TRBJ1-5; D is ambiguous. The CDR3 consists of 13 residues. The V and J ends lost 6 bases and 3 bases respectively, with 10 bases between them. Looked up from germline, CDR1 is SGHDT and CDR2 is YYEEEE.

This clone was seen just once. The chain links TRBV9 to TRBJ2-7; D may be TRBD2 (5 bases). Germline V CDR1 and CDR2: SGDLS, YYNGEE. The V gene lost 5 bases and the J gene lost 5 bases, with 11 bases spanning the gap. The CDR3 length is 12 residues. Here the CDR3 reads CASSRGFNEQYF. The CDR3 coding sequence is TGTGCCAGCAGTCGGGGTTTTAACGAGCAGTACTTC.

With respect to this clone: Other DNA sequences from this sample encode an identical CDR3 as well. This chain links TRBV6-6 with TRBJ1-1, with 9 positions matching TRBD1. This CDR3 has 16 residues. CDR1 is MNHNY, CDR2 SVGAGI, per germline (reference sequence). Germline trimming cut 2 bases from V and 1 base from J; bases unmatched to any gene: 5. CDR3 protein: CASSYRDREGNTEAFF. In nucleotides, the CDR3 is TGTGCCAGCAGTTACCGGGACAGGGAGGGGAACACTGAAGCTTTCTTT.

This sequence joins TRBV6-5 and TRBJ2-7, with 10 bases that match TRBD2. Germline V CDR1 and CDR2: MNHEY, SVGAGI. The V and J ends lost 4 bases and 3 bases, in that order; junction bases with no gene match: 0. This CDR3 region has 13 residues. CDR3 coding DNA: TGTGCCAGCAGTTGGACTAGCGGCTACGAGCAGTACTTC. Its protein product is CASSWTSGYEQYF.

This clone was seen a handful of times. Other nucleotide sequences in the sample specify the same CDR3. This chain uses TRBV5-1 with TRBJ2-5; the match to TRBD2 covers 12 bases. The CDR3 extends over 15 amino acids. CDR1 and CDR2 from the germline V gene are SGHRS and YFSETQ. Trimming removed 0 bases from V and 3 bases from J; junction bases left unmatched: 0. CDR3 coding DNA: TGCGCCAGCAGCTTGGGGACTAGCGGGAAAGAGACCCAGTACTTC. Translation gives CASSLGTSGKETQYF.

The chain uses TRBV7-6 and TRBJ2-2; D is perhaps TRBD2 (6 bases). Germline V gene sequence: CDR1 SGHVS, CDR2 FNYEAQ. V lost 3 bases to trimming and J lost 6 bases, with 8 bases between them. This CDR3 is built from 13 residues. The CDR3 spells CASSLDYPGELFF. CDR3 DNA: TGTGCCAGCAGCTTGGACTACCCCGGGGAGCTGTTTTTT.

V gene TRBV10-3 combines with J gene TRBJ2-2; possibly TRBD2 for D (6 bases). The CDR3 has 14 residues. With 8 bases removed from V and 5 bases from J, the gap between germline ends came to 15 bases. The germline gives CDR1 ENHRY, CDR2 SYGVKD. As DNA, the CDR3 is TGTGCCATCGGGGATCAGGGACTTACCGGGGAGCTGTTTTTT. Its protein is CAIGDQGLTGELFF.

J is TRBJ2-5 and V is TRBV7-3; 8 bases align to TRBD2. Germline V CDR1 and CDR2: SGHTA, FQGTGA. This CDR3 region has 15 residues. Trimming removed 5 bases from V and 2 bases from J; junction bases left unmatched: 7. DNA for the CDR3: TGTGCCAGCAGCCAAGGGACTAGGTGGCAAGAGACCCAGTACTTC. This sequence encodes CASSQGTRWQETQYF.

This clone was picked up a small number of times. The chain employs TRBV4-2 and TRBJ2-3; the match to TRBD2 covers 9 bases. This CDR3 has 16 residues. Trimming took 5 bases from V and 3 from J; bases not matched to a gene: 9. The germline V gene has CDR1 LGHNA and CDR2 YNFKEQ. CDR3 DNA sequence: TGTGCCAGCAGCTCAAGGGGGAGCGGGGGGACAGATACGCAGTATTTT. Translated, it gives CASSSRGSGGTDTQYF.

This clone is a singleton in its sample. The chain carries TRBV6-4 and TRBJ2-1; TRBD2 matches at 9 bases. V trimming: 2 bases; J trimming: 5 bases; junction bases outside the gene matches: 4. The CDR3 consists of 15 residues. CDR1 and CDR2 from the germline V gene are MRHNA and SNTAGT. This CDR3 reads CASSDGAGGNNEQFF. Written as DNA, the CDR3 is TGTGCCAGCAGTGACGGGGCGGGAGGGAACAATGAGCAGTTCTTC.

The chain is built from TRBV4-2 and TRBJ2-2; TRBD2 agrees at 8 bases. CDR1 is LGHNA, CDR2 YNFKEQ, per germline. The CDR3 runs to 16 residues. With V trimmed by 1 base and J by 5 bases, 6 bases remained unmatched. CDR3 residues: CASSQGISGATGELFF. The DNA for the CDR3 is TGTGCCAGCAGCCAAGGAATTAGCGGGGCGACCGGGGAGCTGTTTTTT.

The chain couples TRBV7-9 to TRBJ1-2, with TRBD1 matching over 7 bases. With V trimmed by 5 bases and J by 6 bases, 9 bases remained unmatched. Looked up from germline, CDR1 is SEHNR and CDR2 is FQNEAQ (reference sequence). CDR3 length: 14 amino acids. The CDR3 sequence: CASSPLQGRDGYTF. For the CDR3, the DNA is TGTGCCAGCAGCCCACTACAGGGGCGGGATGGCTACACCTTC.

The rearrangement uses TRBV11-1 and TRBJ2-7, with TRBD1 identical over 8 bases. The V segment lost 4 bases and the J segment 2 bases; nucleotides outside the gene matches: 4. The germline V gene encodes CDR1 SGHAT and CDR2 FQDESV (reference sequence). This CDR3 contains 14 residues. The CDR3 here is CASSSGTGAYEQYF. CDR3 in DNA: TGTGCCAGCAGCTCCGGGACAGGAGCCTACGAGCAGTACTTC.

V is TRBV29-1 and J is TRBJ2-3, with a tentative D call TRBD2 (6 bases). This CDR3 spans 16 amino acids. V was clipped by 2 bases and J by 0 bases, with 15 bases between them. Germline values: CDR1 SQVTM, CDR2 ANQGSEA. The CDR3 reads CSVELRLEPSTDTQYF. The CDR3 region has the DNA TGCAGCGTTGAACTAAGACTAGAGCCTAGCACAGATACGCAGTATTTT.